This TCR beta chain was recovered during a study of blood T cell repertoires in COVID-19. Across the study: Italy, Spain and the United States were the sources of the convalescent and acute COVID-19 samples.

Sequencing was performed with immunoSEQ multiplex PCR; in TCRdb, only in-frame clones are kept and a portion is missing. Among approximately 500,000 clones listed, nearly 90% were seen once. From germline, CDR1 is PRHDT and CDR2 FYEKMQ (reference sequence). The CDR3 covers 13 residues. Trimming stripped 1 base from V and 5 bases from J, with 9 bases between. Seattle patients were enrolled during active infection and followed longitudinally. The TCR was taken from a man younger than 30 with COVID-19, enrolled during active disease. The chain has TRBV13 and TRBJ2-7; possibly TRBD1 for D (6 bases). Sequences were obtained from peripheral blood. CDR3 region: CASSLVGGNEQYF. The DNA for the CDR3 is TGTGCCAGCAGCTTAGTAGGGGGAAACGAGCAGTACTTC. Full variable domain (missing parts from reference TRBV13 and TRBJ2-7): AAGVIQSPRHLIKEKRETATLKCYPIPRHDTVYWYQQGPGQDPQFLISFYEKMQSDKGSIPDRFSAQQFSDYHSELNMSSLELGDSALYFCASSLVGGNEQYFGPGTRLTVT.